This T cell receptor beta chain was obtained from a study of shared clonotypes between healthy human individuals. Background on the study: Researchers drew samples from two women and a few men aged 18 to 49. Per-donor plates numbered three CD4 naive, three CD4 memory, two CD8 naive and one CD8 memory. General observations from the study: Memory subsets generally showed lower estimated richness than naive subsets.

Here immunoSEQ multiplex PCR was the method, and the copy in TCRdb shows in-frame clones only, minus some. The sample has approximately 2.4 million clones; approximately 96% are singletons. A note on this clone: The antigen remains unidentified.

In the CD4+ fraction, cells were divided into CD45RA+ naive and CD45RA-negative memory subsets. The V gene's germline CDR1 is SGHDT and CDR2 YYEEEE. This CDR3 has 14 amino acids. V lost 2 bases to trimming and J lost 1 base, with 7 bases between them. The receptor was derived from a man aged 18 to 30 in good health. The chain carries TRBV5-6 and TRBJ1-5; D not certain. The sequencing input was naive CD4+ T cells sorted from blood. As to subset: CD45RA+ positively selected. CDR3 nucleotides: TGTGCCAGCAGCTTTTGGGGAAGCAATCAGCCCCAGCATTTT. The encoded protein is CASSFWGSNQPQHF.